The source of this T cell receptor (beta chain) is a study of blood T cells in healthy people across ages. The ends were cut back, 3 bases at V and 5 bases at J, with 8 bases in the middle. The CDR3 has 13 residues. Germline assignment: CDR1 LGHDT and CDR2 YNNKEL (reference sequence). Every donor contributed roughly 11 milliliters of peripheral blood by blood draw. Study-level points and caveats: There were more naive CD4+ cells and higher diversity in long-lived donors than in aged donors. TCR beta diversity, measured per million T cells, fell in a roughly linear way with age.

With a J-beta primer mix and a sample-barcoded 5' primer, a second PCR ran 7 to 11 cycles. Via MiXCR, TCRdb re-called the 5' RACE reads, giving one row per CDR3 protein. The profile covers 540,000 or so distinct CDR3 sequences, with less than 25% appearing a single time and 8.5% to 9.5% taken by the ten largest. With respect to this clonotype: Its specificity is unknown.

The same data also contributed to another study, on T cells of mothers and their children. That study adds: The effect of thymic selection on TCR recombination output is similar between related and unrelated pairs.

The V call is TRBV3-1, the J call TRBJ2-1; D is unresolved. Sample: blood. This TCR came from a boy between 5 and 17 years old in good health. The CDR3 loop is CASSQVENNEQFF. Here the CDR3 DNA reads TGTGCCAGCAGCCAGGTAGAGAACAATGAGCAGTTCTTC.